These T cell receptor beta chains were read from a single sample in a study of identical twins. TCRdb reprocessed the 5' RACE reads via MiXCR and lists one record per CDR3 protein. The sample has hundreds of thousands of distinct CDR3 sequences, around 8% seen once. This sample was also put to use in a study of yellow fever vaccine responses in identical twins.

The sample comprised memory (CD45RO+) T cells sorted from blood. The receptors come from a woman between 18 and 29 years old in good health. Each CDR3 is given with its conserved first and last residue. A D gene is named only where the DNA matches it firmly. Some rows mark clone size as missing; the rest say once, few, many or name a class of expanded clone.

j_call	cdr3_length	clone_size	d_call	v_call	cdr3_aa	cdr3_nt
TRBJ2-3	15	NA	NA	TRBV9	CASSVTGTSTDTQYF	TGTGCCAGCAGCGTAACAGGAACTAGCACAGATACGCAGTATTTT
TRBJ2-2	18	NA	NA	TRBV4-3	CASSQGLETGPRPGSCFF	NA
TRBJ2-5	15	few	NA	TRBV5-5	CASSFPGSTKETQYF	TGTGCCAGCAGCTTCCCGGGTAGTACTAAAGAGACCCAGTACTTC
TRBJ2-1	15	few	NA	TRBV5-1	CASTTPGTSYNEQFF	TGCGCCAGCACCACCCCGGGGACCTCCTACAATGAGCAGTTCTTC
TRBJ2-3	15	many	TRBD1	TRBV6-4	CASSEGTGGADTQYF	TGTGCCAGCAGTGAGGGGACAGGGGGCGCAGATACGCAGTATTTT
TRBJ1-6	15	few	NA	TRBV7-2	CASSPPRQSTRPLHF	TGTGCCAGCAGCCCGCCTAGACAGTCAACCCGACCCCTCCACTTT
TRBJ1-1	15	many	NA	TRBV7-9	CASSPRLGLNTEAFF	TGTGCCAGCAGCCCGCGACTCGGTTTGAACACTGAAGCTTTCTTT
TRBJ2-2	17	few	TRBD2	TRBV20-1	CSARRILAGLNTGELFF	TGCAGTGCTAGGCGGATACTAGCGGGGCTCAACACCGGGGAGCTGTTTTTT
TRBJ2-1	12	NA	NA	TRBV11-2	CASSGGADEQFF	TGTGCCAGCAGTGGTGGCGCGGATGAGCAGTTCTTC
TRBJ2-1	16	few	NA	TRBV15	CATSRGADVGYNEQFF	TGTGCCACCAGCAGAGGGGCGGATGTCGGCTACAATGAGCAGTTCTTC
TRBJ1-6	13	NA	TRBD1	TRBV9	CASSAGTESPLHF	TGTGCCAGCAGCGCGGGGACAGAATCACCCCTCCACTTT
TRBJ2-3	16	once	NA	TRBV7-9	CASSLAVLDSKDTQYF	TGTGCCAGCAGCTTAGCCGTACTAGATTCTAAAGATACGCAGTATTTT
TRBJ2-3	14	NA	NA	TRBV5-1	CASSLSVDTDTQYF	TGCGCCAGCAGCTTGTCGGTAGACACAGATACGCAGTATTTT
TRBJ2-5	14	many	NA	TRBV9	CASSAGGGGETQYF	TGTGCCAGCAGCGCCGGGGGAGGGGGGGAGACCCAGTACTTC
TRBJ2-1	16	many	TRBD2	TRBV14	CASSSGRPSSYNEQFF	TGTGCCAGCAGCAGCGGGAGGCCGAGCTCCTACAATGAGCAGTTCTTC
TRBJ1-1	13	few	NA	TRBV5-1	CASNLDTNTEAFF	TGCGCCAGCAACTTGGACACGAACACTGAAGCTTTCTTT
TRBJ2-7	14	few	TRBD1	TRBV7-2	CASSLLTGSYEQYF	TGTGCCAGCAGCTTACTGACAGGGAGCTACGAGCAGTACTTC
TRBJ2-4	16	few	NA	TRBV20-1	CSARTDSLGAKNIQYF	TGCAGTGCTAGGACGGACTCACTGGGGGCCAAAAACATTCAGTACTTC
TRBJ1-1	14	few	NA	TRBV6-5	CASSYAGDGTEAFF	TGTGCCAGCAGTTACGCAGGGGACGGCACTGAAGCTTTCTTT
TRBJ1-6	17	many	NA	TRBV4-3	CASSQDLRTSYNSPLHF	TGCGCCAGCAGCCAAGATCTACGGACATCCTATAATTCACCCCTCCACTTT
TRBJ2-7	14	NA	TRBD1	TRBV5-1	CASSPGQGVGEQYF	TGCGCCAGCAGCCCGGGACAGGGTGTGGGGGAGCAGTACTTC
TRBJ2-7	14	few	NA	TRBV14	CASSQNNRGGEQYF	TGTGCCAGCAGCCAAAACAACAGGGGGGGCGAGCAGTACTTC
TRBJ2-5	15	many	TRBD1	TRBV24-1	CATSYGTGGIETQYF	TGTGCCACCAGTTATGGAACAGGGGGCATAGAGACCCAGTACTTC
TRBJ1-2	14	NA	TRBD1	TRBV19	CASRGKTGGNGYTF	TGTGCCAGTAGGGGGAAGACAGGGGGAAATGGCTACACCTTC
TRBJ1-1	15	many	NA	TRBV11-2	CASSLYPGVNTEAFF	TGTGCCAGCAGCTTATATCCAGGCGTGAACACTGAAGCTTTCTTT
TRBJ2-3	13	few	NA	TRBV27	CASMGGSTDTQYF	TGTGCCAGCATGGGGGGAAGCACAGATACGCAGTATTTT
TRBJ1-6	14	few	NA	TRBV12-3/TRBV12-4	CASSPRTYNSPLHF	TGTGCCAGCAGCCCAAGGACCTATAATTCACCCCTCCACTTT
TRBJ2-3	15	many	NA	TRBV12-3/TRBV12-4	CASSLRRDSTDTQYF	TGTGCCAGCAGTTTACGGCGGGATAGCACAGATACGCAGTATTTT
TRBJ2-7	16	NA	TRBD1	TRBV7-9	CASSRTGFGSGYEQYF	TGTGCCAGCAGCCGGACAGGGTTCGGGTCGGGATACGAGCAGTACTTC
TRBJ1-1	15	few	NA	TRBV5-1	CASSVMGHVNTEAFF	TGCGCCAGCAGCGTCATGGGACACGTGAACACTGAAGCTTTCTTT
TRBJ2-7	18	many	TRBD2	TRBV10-3	CAISDKSGTSGGGYEQYF	TGTGCCATCAGTGATAAGTCCGGTACTAGCGGGGGGGGCTACGAGCAGTACTTC
TRBJ2-2	17	many	TRBD2	TRBV3-1	CASSQGTSGVVTGELFF	TGTGCCAGCAGCCAAGGGACTAGCGGGGTCGTCACCGGGGAGCTGTTTTTT
TRBJ2-3	17	few	TRBD2	TRBV7-8	CASSPRGLAGGTDTQYF	TGTGCCAGCAGCCCGAGGGGGCTAGCGGGGGGCACAGATACGCAGTATTTT
TRBJ2-5	14	NA	NA	TRBV19	CASSIGDKKETQYF	TGTGCCAGTAGTATAGGGGACAAAAAAGAGACCCAGTACTTC
TRBJ1-4	15	few	TRBD1	TRBV5-6	CASSGLGTGHEKLFF	TGTGCCAGCAGCGGCTTAGGGACAGGCCATGAAAAACTGTTTTTT
TRBJ2-5	12	NA	NA	TRBV27	CASISSRETQYF	TGTGCCAGCATCTCCTCGAGGGAGACCCAGTACTTC
TRBJ2-6	19	NA	TRBD2	TRBV5-6	CASSFLGGREGPGANVLTF	TGTGCCAGCAGCTTTTTAGGAGGGAGGGAGGGTCCTGGGGCCAACGTCCTGACTTTC
TRBJ2-7	15	few	TRBD2	TRBV2	CASVGTSGSLGEQYF	TGTGCCAGCGTAGGGACTAGCGGGAGTCTAGGTGAGCAGTACTTC
TRBJ2-1	13	few	TRBD2	TRBV7-9	CASSFRTSNEQFF	TGTGCCAGCAGCTTTAGGACTAGCAATGAGCAGTTCTTC
TRBJ2-7	17	many	NA	TRBV3-1	CASSQEKLRLESYEQYF	TGTGCCAGCAGCCAAGAAAAGTTGAGACTCGAATCCTACGAGCAGTACTTC
TRBJ1-3	20	few	NA	TRBV7-3	CASSLTEPGFCIFSGNTIYF	TGTGCCAGCAGCTTAACGGAGCCAGGTTTCTGTATTTTCTCTGGAAACACCATATATTTT
TRBJ2-7	15	NA	NA	TRBV6-2/TRBV6-3	CASSYDHGWTYEQYF	TGTGCCAGCAGTTATGACCATGGCTGGACCTACGAGCAGTACTTC
TRBJ2-1	16	few	TRBD2	TRBV9	CASSVGWTSGPHEQFF	TGTGCCAGCAGCGTAGGGTGGACTAGCGGGCCCCATGAGCAGTTCTTC
TRBJ2-3	18	once	TRBD2	TRBV20-1	CSARDSAGGFGGTDTQYF	TGCAGTGCTAGAGATTCGGCGGGGGGGTTCGGAGGGACAGATACGCAGTATTTT
TRBJ1-2	13	many	NA	TRBV20-1	CSAPRVPHYGYTF	TGCAGTGCCCCCAGGGTCCCTCACTATGGCTACACCTTC